The entry below describes one T cell receptor beta chain. The data were obtained in a study of OX40 agonist ivuxolimab in advanced cancers. The method was immunoSEQ multiplex PCR; TCRdb's version includes in-frame clones alone and lacks a portion of them. The sample lists over 70,000 clones, about 92% occurring once. Germline V lookup: CDR1 MNHNY, CDR2 SVGAGI (reference sequence). The CDR3 has 15 amino acids. Trimming took off 2 bases at V and 2 bases at J, with 13 bases between the two ends. This receptor was identified in an adult with an advanced solid tumor such as melanoma, head and neck, liver or kidney cancer. The sequencing here drew on CD4+ or CD8+ T cells sorted from blood, taken in a trial of the OX40 agonist ivuxolimab. This chain links TRBV6-6 with TRBJ2-7; D perhaps matches TRBD1 (5 bases). The CDR3 loop reads CASSYGASSTYEQYF. The CDR3 DNA is TGTGCCAGCAGTTACGGGGCCTCCTCAACCTACGAGCAGTACTTC.